The clone carrying this T cell receptor (beta chain) has only a few counts. This record belongs to a study of T cells after yellow fever vaccination. TCRdb reanalysed the 5' RACE reads using MiXCR and keeps one entry per CDR3 protein. This table holds some 600,000 distinct CDR3 sequences, roughly 12% found once. Sequenced material: PBMCs, taken on the day of the yellow fever booster vaccination. The TCR originated in a man aged 25-40 years who received the YFV17D yellow fever vaccine.

The CDR3 reads CSALSTDTNTGELFF. In DNA, the CDR3 is TGCAGTGCTCTATCGACAGACACGAACACCGGGGAGCTGTTTTTT. V gene TRBV20-1 combines with J gene TRBJ2-2; D is possibly TRBD1 (5 bases). V lost 5 bases and J 0 bases, leaving 13 bases between the germline ends. From germline, CDR1 is DFQATT and CDR2 SNEGSKA (reference sequence). This CDR3 is 15 amino acids long.